Below are 2 T cell receptor beta chains sequenced from a single sample in a study of blood T cell repertoires in COVID-19. The protocol was immunoSEQ multiplex PCR, while the TCRdb copy is restricted to in-frame clones and leaves out a portion. The sample has tens of thousands of clones; around 90% are singletons. Sequenced material: peripheral blood. These receptor sequences come from a man aged 45 to 65 with active COVID-19.

The chain has TRBV27 and TRBJ1-5; maybe TRBD1 (6 bases). This CDR3 is built from 15 residues. Trimming cost V 6 bases and J 4 bases, with 16 bases left between them. Germline V gene sequence: CDR1 MNHEY, CDR2 SMNVEV (reference sequence). The CDR3 reads CASSGGGAVNQPQHF. The CDR3 DNA is TGTGCCAGCAGCGGCGGGGGCGCGGTTAATCAGCCCCAGCATTTT.

V usage is TRBV2 and J usage is TRBJ2-2; TRBD1 is a possible D gene (6 bases). The CDR3 loop spans 18 amino acids. Trimming took off 3 bases at V and 4 bases at J, with 21 bases between the two ends. CDR1 is SNHLY, CDR2 FYNNEI, per germline. This CDR3 is CASSENGLGAGATGELFF. The DNA of the CDR3 is TGTGCCAGCAGTGAGAATGGTTTGGGGGCAGGGGCCACCGGGGAGCTGTTTTTT.